The 10 T cell receptor beta chains reported below all come from one sample, sequenced in a study of CD4 T cells in relation to SARS-CoV-2 and coronaviruses (dated by TCRdb to about 2021). The library was built by means of the immunoSEQ multiplex PCR assay. TCRdb limited this immuneACCESS table to in-frame rearrangements with V and J called. A share of clones is missing; checked studies link under half to unresolved V genes, and the rest is unexplained. For this sample there are under 30,000 clones; roughly 80% appear just once. Approximately 20% of the sample is in the top ten clones. Which antigens these TCRs recognize remains unknown. CD4+ T cells from unexposed donors were collected before the COVID-19 pandemic (2011-2018). After 10 days of culture, CD4+ T cells were isolated with the EasySep CD4+ T cell isolation kit. The sequencing sample was made of CD4+ T cells from PBMCs, cultured in vitro. These receptor sequences come from a human donor in good health.

The chain recombines TRBV2 with TRBJ1-5, with 9 positions matching TRBD1. Per germline, CDR1 SNHLY and CDR2 FYNNEI. The CDR3 runs to 14 residues. Unmatched junction bases numbered 2, after V lost 3 bases and J lost 5 bases. CDR3 protein: CASSEGQGDQPQHF. For the CDR3, the DNA is TGTGCCAGCAGTGAGGGACAGGGAGATCAGCCCCAGCATTTT. The whole variable domain, remainder taken from reference TRBV2 and TRBJ1-5, is EPEVTQTPSHQVTQMGQEVILRCVPISNHLYFYWYRQILGQKVEFLVSFYNNEISEKSEIFDDQFSVERPDGSNFTLKIRSTKLEDSAMYFCASSEGQGDQPQHFGDGTRLSIL.

The chain employs TRBV3-1 (or the pseudogene TRBV3-2) and TRBJ2-7, with D unclear. The germline V and J ends were trimmed by 0 bases and 9 bases, with 12 bases remaining between them. This CDR3 has 13 residues. From germline, CDR1 is LGHDT and CDR2 YNNKEL (reference sequence). The CDR3 loop is CASSQDRSSGQYF. CDR3 in DNA: TGTGCCAGCAGCCAAGACAGGAGTTCCGGGCAGTACTTC.

The DNA for the CDR3 is TGTGCCAGCTCCACTCTAGGGGGAGGAGAAACCTACGAGCAGTACTTC. Residues: CASSTLGGGETYEQYF. The rearrangement joins TRBV18 to TRBJ2-7; tentatively, D is TRBD1 or TRBD2 (6 bases each). Trimming removed 6 bases at V and 2 bases at J, with 20 bases between. CDR1 is KGHSH, CDR2 LQKENI, per germline. This CDR3 is built from 16 residues.

The genes are TRBV7-8 and TRBJ1-5; 7 positions agree with TRBD1. The CDR3 has 15 residues. Germline values: CDR1 SGHVS, CDR2 FQNEAQ. V trimming: 3 bases; J trimming: 5 bases; junction bases outside the gene matches: 7. In nucleotides, the CDR3 is TGTGCCAGCAGCTTGTTCAGGGGGAATTATCAGCCCCAGCATTTT. It encodes CASSLFRGNYQPQHF. Drawing the rest from reference TRBV7-8 and TRBJ1-5, the complete variable domain is GAGVSQSPRYKVAKRGQDVALRCDPISGHVSLFWYQQALGQGPEFLTYFQNEAQLDKSGLPSDRFFAERPEGSVSTLKIQRTQQEDSAVYLCASSLFRGNYQPQHFGDGTRLSIL.

The chain recombines TRBV3-1 (or the pseudogene TRBV3-2) with TRBJ2-4; D may be TRBD2 (5 bases). Germline V gives CDR1 LGHDT, CDR2 YNNKEL (reference sequence). This CDR3 has 12 residues. The V end was cut by 2 bases, the J end by 7 bases, with 6 bases between. In DNA form, the CDR3 reads TGTGCCAGCAGCCAAAGCGGTAACATTCAGTACTTC. Translated: CASSQSGNIQYF.

CDR3 protein: CASSQTNSGRSFF. The CDR3 DNA sequence: TGTGCCAGCAGCCAAACAAATAGCGGGAGATCTTTCTTC. The chain recombines TRBV3-1 (or the pseudogene TRBV3-2) with TRBJ2-1, with TRBD2 matching over 9 bases. J gave up 16 bases and V 2 bases, and 9 bases lay outside the gene matches. The CDR3 contains 13 residues. Germline V gene sequence: CDR1 LGHDT, CDR2 YNNKEL (reference sequence).

This chain joins TRBV6-1 and TRBJ1-6; D remains unclear. CDR1 and CDR2 (germline): MNHNS, SASEGT. The germline V and J ends were trimmed by 3 bases and 5 bases, with 14 bases remaining between them. There are 16 residues in the CDR3. In DNA form, the CDR3 reads TGTGCCAGCAGTGAGATTCACCCCCCTAATAATTCACCCCTCCACTTT. It specifies CASSEIHPPNNSPLHF.

V usage is TRBV11-2 and J usage is TRBJ2-6, with D unresolved. CDR3 length equals 16 residues. Per the germline V gene, CDR1 is SGHAT and CDR2 is FQNNGV. V was clipped by 7 bases and J by 1 base, with 14 bases between them. CDR3 in amino acids: CASTRDLGSGANVLTF. CDR3 DNA: TGTGCCAGCACCCGAGACTTGGGATCTGGGGCCAACGTCCTGACTTTC.

The rearrangement uses TRBV5-8 and TRBJ2-5, with 8 bases aligning to TRBD1. The length of the CDR3 is 17 residues. V dropped 1 base and J dropped 1; count of bases not matched to a gene: 9. Per germline, CDR1 SGHTS and CDR2 YDEGEE. The CDR3 protein is CASSLRTGRGGQETQYF. The CDR3 region has the DNA TGTGCCAGCAGCTTGAGGACAGGGAGAGGGGGCCAAGAGACCCAGTACTTC.

The rearrangement joins TRBV27 to TRBJ1-2, with D possibly TRBD1 on 5 matching bases. V was shortened by 6 bases and J by 2 bases, with 10 bases between the two germline ends. CDR3 length: 13 residues. Germline V gives CDR1 MNHEY, CDR2 SMNVEV (reference sequence). The CDR3: CASRDNRNYGYTF. CDR3 coding DNA: TGTGCCAGCAGGGACAACCGGAACTATGGCTACACCTTC.